This T cell receptor beta chain derives from a study of OX40 agonist ivuxolimab in advanced cancers. V lost 7 bases and J 4 bases, leaving 15 bases between the germline ends. The germline V gene has CDR1 MNHEY and CDR2 SMNVEV (reference sequence). CDR3 length: 14 amino acids. The assay was immunoSEQ multiplex PCR, and TCRdb's table has in-frame clones only and misses some. The sample has tens of thousands of clones; 85% to 90% are singletons. The TCR originated in an adult with an advanced solid tumor such as melanoma, head and neck, liver or kidney cancer. The sequenced sample was CD4+ or CD8+ T cells sorted from blood, obtained in a trial of the OX40 agonist ivuxolimab. The gene calls are TRBV27 and TRBJ2-3; TRBD1 might be the D (5 bases). DNA for the CDR3: TGTGCCAGCAAGGACATGATGGACCCAGATACGCAGTATTTT. Protein sequence: CASKDMMDPDTQYF.